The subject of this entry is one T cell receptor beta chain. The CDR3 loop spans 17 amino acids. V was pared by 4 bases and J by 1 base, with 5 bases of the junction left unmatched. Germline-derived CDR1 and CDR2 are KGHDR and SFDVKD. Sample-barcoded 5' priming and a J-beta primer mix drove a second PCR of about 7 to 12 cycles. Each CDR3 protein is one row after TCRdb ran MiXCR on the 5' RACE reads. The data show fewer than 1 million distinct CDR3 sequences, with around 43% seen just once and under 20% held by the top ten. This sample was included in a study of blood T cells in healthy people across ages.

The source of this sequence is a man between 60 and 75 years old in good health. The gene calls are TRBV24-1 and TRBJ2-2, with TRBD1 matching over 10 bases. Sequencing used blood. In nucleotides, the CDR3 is TGTGCCACCAGTGACACGACAGGGGGCCGGAACACCGGGGAGCTGTTTTTT. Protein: CATSDTTGGRNTGELFF.